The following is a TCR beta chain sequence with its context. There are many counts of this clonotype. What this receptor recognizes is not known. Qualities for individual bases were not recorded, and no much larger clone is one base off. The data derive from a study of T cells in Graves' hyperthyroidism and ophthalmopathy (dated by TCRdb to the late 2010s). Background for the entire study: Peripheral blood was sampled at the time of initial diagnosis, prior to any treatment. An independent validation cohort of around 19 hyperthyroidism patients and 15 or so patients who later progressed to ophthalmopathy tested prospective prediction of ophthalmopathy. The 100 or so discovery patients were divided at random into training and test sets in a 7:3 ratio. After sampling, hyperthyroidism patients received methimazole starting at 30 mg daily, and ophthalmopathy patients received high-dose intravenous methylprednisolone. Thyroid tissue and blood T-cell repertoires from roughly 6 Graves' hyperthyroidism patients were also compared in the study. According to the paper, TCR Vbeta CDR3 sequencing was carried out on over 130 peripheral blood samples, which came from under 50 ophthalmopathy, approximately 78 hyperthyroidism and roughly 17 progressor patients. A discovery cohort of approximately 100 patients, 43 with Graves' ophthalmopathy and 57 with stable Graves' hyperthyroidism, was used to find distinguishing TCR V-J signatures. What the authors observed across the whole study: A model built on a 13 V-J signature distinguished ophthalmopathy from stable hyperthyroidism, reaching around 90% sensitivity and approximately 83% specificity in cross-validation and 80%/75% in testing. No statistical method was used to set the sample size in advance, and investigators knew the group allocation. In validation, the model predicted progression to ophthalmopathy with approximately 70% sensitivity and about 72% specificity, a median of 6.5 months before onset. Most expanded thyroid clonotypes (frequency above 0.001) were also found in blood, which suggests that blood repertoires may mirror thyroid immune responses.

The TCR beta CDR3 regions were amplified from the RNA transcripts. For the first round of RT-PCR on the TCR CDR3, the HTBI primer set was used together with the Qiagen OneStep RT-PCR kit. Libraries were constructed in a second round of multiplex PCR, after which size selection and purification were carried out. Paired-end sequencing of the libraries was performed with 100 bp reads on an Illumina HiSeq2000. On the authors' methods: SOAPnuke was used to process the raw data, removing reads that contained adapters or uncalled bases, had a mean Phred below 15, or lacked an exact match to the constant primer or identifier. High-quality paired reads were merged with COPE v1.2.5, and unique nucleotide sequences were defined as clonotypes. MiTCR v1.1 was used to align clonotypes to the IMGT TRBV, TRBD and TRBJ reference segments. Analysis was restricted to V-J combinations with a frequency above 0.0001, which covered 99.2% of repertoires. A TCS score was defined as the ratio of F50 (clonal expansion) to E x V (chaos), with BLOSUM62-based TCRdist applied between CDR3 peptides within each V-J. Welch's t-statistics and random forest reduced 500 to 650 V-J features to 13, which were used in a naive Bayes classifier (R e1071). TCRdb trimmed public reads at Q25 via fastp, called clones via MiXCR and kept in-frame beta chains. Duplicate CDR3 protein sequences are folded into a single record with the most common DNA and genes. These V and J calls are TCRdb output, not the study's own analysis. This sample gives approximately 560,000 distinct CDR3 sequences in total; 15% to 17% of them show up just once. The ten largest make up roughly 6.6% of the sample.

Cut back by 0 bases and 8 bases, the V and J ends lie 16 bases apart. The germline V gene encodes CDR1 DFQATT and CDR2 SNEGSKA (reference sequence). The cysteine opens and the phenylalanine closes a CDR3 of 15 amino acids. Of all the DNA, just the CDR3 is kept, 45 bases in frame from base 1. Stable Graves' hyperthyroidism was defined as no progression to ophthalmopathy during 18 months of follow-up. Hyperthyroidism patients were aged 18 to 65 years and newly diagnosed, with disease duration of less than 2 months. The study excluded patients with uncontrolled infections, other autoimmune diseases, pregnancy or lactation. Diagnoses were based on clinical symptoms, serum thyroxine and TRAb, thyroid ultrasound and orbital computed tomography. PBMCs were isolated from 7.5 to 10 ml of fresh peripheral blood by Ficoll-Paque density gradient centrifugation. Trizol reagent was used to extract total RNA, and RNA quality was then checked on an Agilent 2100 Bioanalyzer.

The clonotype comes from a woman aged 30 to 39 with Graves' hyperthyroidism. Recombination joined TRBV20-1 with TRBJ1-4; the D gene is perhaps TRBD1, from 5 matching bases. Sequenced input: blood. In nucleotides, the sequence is TGCAGTGCTAGAGACCCCCGCGGGGGGGACGAAAAACTGTTTTTT. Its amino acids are CSARDPRGGDEKLFF.